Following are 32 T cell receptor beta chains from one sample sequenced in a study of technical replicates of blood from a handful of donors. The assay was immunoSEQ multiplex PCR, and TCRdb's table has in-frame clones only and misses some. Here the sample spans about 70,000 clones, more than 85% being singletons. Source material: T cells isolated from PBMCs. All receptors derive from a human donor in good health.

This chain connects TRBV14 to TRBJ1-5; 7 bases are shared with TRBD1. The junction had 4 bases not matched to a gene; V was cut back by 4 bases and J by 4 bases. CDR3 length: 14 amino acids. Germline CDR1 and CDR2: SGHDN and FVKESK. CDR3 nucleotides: TGTGCCAGCAGCCGAGGGGGCCTTAATCAGCCCCAGCATTTT. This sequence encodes CASSRGGLNQPQHF.

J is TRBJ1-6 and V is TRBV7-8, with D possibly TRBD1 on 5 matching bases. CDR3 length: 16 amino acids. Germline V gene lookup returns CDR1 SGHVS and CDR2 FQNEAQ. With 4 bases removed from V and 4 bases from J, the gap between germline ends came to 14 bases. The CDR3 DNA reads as TGTGCCAGCAGCTCAGAAAGGGGCGGATATAATTCACCCCTCCACTTT. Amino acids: CASSSERGGYNSPLHF. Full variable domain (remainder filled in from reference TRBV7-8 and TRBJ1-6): GAGVSQSPRYKVAKRGQDVALRCDPISGHVSLFWYQQALGQGPEFLTYFQNEAQLDKSGLPSDRFFAERPEGSVSTLKIQRTQQEDSAVYLCASSSERGGYNSPLHFGNGTRLTVT.

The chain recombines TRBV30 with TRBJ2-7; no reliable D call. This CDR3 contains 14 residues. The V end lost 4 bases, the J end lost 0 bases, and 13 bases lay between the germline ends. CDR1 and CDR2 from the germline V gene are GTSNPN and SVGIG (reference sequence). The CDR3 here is CAWKARLNSYEQYF. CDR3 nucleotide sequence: TGTGCCTGGAAAGCCCGACTGAACTCCTACGAGCAGTACTTC.

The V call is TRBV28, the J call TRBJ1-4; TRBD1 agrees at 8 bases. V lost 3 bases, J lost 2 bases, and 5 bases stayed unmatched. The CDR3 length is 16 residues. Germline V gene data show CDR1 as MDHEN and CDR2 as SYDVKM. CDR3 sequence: CASSLGRGQTNEKLFF. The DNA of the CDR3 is TGTGCCAGCAGTTTGGGCAGGGGGCAGACTAATGAAAAACTGTTTTTT.

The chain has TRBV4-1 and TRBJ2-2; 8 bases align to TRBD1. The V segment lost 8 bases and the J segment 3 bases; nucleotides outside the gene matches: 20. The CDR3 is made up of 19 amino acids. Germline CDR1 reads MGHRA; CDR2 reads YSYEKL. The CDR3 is CASRGRDRLFTSDTGELFF. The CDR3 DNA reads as TGCGCCAGCCGGGGCCGGGACAGGCTATTTACGTCGGACACCGGGGAGCTGTTTTTT.

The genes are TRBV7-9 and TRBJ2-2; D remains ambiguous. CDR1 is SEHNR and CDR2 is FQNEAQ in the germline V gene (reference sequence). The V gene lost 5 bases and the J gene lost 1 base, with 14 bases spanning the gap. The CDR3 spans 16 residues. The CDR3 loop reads CASSPQGGRNTGELFF. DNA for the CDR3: TGTGCCAGCAGCCCTCAAGGTGGGCGGAACACCGGGGAGCTGTTTTTT.

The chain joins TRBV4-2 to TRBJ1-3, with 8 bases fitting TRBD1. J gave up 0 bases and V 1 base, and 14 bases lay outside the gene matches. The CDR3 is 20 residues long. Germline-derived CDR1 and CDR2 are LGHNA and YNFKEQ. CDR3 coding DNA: TGTGCCAGCAGCCAAGTACCCGGGACAGGAGAAAAGAACTCTGGAAACACCATATATTTT. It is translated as CASSQVPGTGEKNSGNTIYF.

The CDR3 DNA follows: TGTGCCAGCTCGGGACTAGCGGGGGGGCCCTACGAGCAGTACTTC. Translating gives CASSGLAGGPYEQYF. The rearrangement links TRBV18 to TRBJ2-7; 16 bases match TRBD2. CDR3 size: 15 residues. J gave up 2 bases and V 6 bases, and 1 base lay outside the gene matches. Germline CDR1 reads KGHSH; CDR2 reads LQKENI.

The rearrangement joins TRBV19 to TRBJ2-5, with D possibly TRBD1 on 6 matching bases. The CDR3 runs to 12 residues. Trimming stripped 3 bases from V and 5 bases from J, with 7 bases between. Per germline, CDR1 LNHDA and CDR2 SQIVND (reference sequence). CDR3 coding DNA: TGTGCCAGTAGTATTAGGGGGGAGACCCAGTACTTC. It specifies CASSIRGETQYF.

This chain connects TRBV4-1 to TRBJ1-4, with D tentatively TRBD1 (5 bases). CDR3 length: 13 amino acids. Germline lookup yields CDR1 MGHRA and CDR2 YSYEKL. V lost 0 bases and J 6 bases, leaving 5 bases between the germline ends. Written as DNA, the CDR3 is TGCGCCAGCAGCCAAGACAGGGATGAAAAACTGTTTTTT. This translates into CASSQDRDEKLFF.

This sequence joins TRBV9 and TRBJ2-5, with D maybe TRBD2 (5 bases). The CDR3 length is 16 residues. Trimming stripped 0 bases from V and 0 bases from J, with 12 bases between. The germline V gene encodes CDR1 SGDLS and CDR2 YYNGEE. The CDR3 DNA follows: TGTGCCAGCAGCGTAGAATCGGGATTATACCAAGAGACCCAGTACTTC. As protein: CASSVESGLYQETQYF.

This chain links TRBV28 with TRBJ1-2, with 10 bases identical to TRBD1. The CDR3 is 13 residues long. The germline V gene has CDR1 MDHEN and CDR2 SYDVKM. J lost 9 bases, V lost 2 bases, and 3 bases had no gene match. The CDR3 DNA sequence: TGTGCCAGCAGTTTAGGGACAGGGGATCGCTACACCTTC. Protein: CASSLGTGDRYTF.

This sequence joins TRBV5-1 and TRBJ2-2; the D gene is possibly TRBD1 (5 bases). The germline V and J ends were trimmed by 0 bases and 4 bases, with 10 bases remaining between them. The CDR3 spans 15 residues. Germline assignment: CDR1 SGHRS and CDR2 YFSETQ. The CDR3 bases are TGCGCCAGCAGCTTGGTGACAGAGGTCACCGGGGAGCTGTTTTTT. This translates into CASSLVTEVTGELFF.

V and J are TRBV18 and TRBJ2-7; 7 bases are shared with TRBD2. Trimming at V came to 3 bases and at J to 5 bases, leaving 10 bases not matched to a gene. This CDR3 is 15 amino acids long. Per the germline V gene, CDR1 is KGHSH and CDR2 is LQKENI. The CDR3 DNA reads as TGTGCCAGCTCACCTTTTGCGGGGGATCTCGACGAGCAGTACTTC. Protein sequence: CASSPFAGDLDEQYF.

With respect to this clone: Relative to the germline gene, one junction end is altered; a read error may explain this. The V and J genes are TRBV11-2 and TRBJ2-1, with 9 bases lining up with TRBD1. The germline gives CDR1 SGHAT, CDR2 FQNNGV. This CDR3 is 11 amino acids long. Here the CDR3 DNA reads TGTGCCAGCAGCCAGGGGACAGGGATGGTCTTC. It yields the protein CASSQGTGMVF.

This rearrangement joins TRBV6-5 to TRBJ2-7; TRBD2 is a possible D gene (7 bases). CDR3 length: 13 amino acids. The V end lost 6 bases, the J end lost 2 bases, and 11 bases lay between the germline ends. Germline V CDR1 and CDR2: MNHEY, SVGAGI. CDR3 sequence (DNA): TGTGCCAGCAGACCGGGGGGCCCCTACGAGCAGTACTTC. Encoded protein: CASRPGGPYEQYF.

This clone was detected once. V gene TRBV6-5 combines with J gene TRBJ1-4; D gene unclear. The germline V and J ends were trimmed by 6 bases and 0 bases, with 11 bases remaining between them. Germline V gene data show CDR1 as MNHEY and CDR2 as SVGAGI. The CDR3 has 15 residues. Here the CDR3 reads CASSAVFTTNEKLFF. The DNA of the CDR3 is TGTGCCAGCAGCGCGGTATTCACAACTAATGAAAAACTGTTTTTT.

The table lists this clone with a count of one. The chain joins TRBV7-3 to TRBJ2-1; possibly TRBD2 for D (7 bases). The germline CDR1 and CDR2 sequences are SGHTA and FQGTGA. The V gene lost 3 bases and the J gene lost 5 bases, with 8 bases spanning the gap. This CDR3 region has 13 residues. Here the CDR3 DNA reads TGTGCCAGCAGCTTGGGGGGGCACAATGAGCAGTTCTTC. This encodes CASSLGGHNEQFF.

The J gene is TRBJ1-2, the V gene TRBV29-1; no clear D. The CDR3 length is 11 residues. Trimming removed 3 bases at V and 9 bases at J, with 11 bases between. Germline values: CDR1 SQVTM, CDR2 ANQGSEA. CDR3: CSVDQNNCYTF. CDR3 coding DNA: TGCAGCGTTGACCAGAATAATTGCTACACCTTC.

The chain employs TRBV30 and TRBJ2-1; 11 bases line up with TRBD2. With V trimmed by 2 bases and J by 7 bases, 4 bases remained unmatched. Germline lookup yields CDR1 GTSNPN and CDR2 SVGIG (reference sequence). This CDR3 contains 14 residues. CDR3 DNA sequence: TGTGCCTGGAGTTTCCTAGCGGGGGGAAATGAGCAGTTCTTC. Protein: CAWSFLAGGNEQFF.

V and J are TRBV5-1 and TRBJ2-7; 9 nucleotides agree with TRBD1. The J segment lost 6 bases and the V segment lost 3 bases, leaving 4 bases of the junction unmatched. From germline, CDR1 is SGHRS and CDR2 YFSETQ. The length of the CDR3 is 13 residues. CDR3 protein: CASSSTGGGEQYF. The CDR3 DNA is TGCGCCAGCAGCTCCACAGGGGGCGGCGAGCAGTACTTC.

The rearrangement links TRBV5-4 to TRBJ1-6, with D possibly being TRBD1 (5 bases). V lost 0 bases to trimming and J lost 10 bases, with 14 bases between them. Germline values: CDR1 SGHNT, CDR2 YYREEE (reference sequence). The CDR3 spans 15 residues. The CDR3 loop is CASSLGAREGSPLHF. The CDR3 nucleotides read TGTGCCAGCAGCTTGGGAGCCAGGGAGGGATCACCCCTCCACTTT.

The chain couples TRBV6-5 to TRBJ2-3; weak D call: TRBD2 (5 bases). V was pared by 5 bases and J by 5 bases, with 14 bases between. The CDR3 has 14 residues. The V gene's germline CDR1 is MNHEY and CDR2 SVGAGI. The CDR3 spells CASSALTSRDTQYF. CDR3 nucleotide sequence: TGTGCCAGCAGTGCATTAACTAGTAGAGATACGCAGTATTTT.

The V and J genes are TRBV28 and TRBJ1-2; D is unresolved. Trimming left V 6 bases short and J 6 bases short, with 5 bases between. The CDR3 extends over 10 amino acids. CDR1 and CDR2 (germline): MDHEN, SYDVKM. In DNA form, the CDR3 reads TGTGCCAGCAGGCGTAATGGCTACACCTTC. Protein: CASRRNGYTF.

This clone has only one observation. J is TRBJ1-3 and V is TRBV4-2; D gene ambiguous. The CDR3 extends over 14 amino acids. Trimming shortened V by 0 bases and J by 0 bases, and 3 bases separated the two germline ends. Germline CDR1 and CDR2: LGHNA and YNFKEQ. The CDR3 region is CASSQDISGNTIYF. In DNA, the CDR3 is TGTGCCAGCAGCCAAGACATCTCTGGAAACACCATATATTTT.

CDR3 loop: CASSVTGSPHEQYF. The CDR3 DNA sequence: TGTGCCAGCAGCGTAACCGGGAGCCCCCACGAGCAGTACTTC. The chain combines TRBV7-9 with TRBJ2-7; D perhaps matches TRBD2 (6 bases). The CDR3 covers 14 residues. Trimming removed 5 bases at V and 5 bases at J, with 16 bases between. The germline V gene has CDR1 SEHNR and CDR2 FQNEAQ (reference sequence).

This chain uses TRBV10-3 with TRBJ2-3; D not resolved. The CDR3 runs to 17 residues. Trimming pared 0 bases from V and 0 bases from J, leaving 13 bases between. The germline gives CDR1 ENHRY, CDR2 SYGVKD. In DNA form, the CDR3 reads TGTGCCATCAGTGAGTCGGGCACATACACTAGCACAGATACGCAGTATTTT. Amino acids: CAISESGTYTSTDTQYF.

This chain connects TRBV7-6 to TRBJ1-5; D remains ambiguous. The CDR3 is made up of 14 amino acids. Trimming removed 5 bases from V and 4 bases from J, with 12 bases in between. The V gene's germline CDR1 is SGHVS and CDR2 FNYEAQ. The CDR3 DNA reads TGTGCCAGCAGCGGTCCGGGGTTTAATCAGCCCCAGCATTTT. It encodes CASSGPGFNQPQHF.

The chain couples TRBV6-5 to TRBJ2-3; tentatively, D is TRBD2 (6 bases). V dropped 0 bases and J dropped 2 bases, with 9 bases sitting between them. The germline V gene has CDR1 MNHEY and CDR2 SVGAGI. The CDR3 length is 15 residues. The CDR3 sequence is CASSYSPSVTDTQYF. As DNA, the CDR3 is TGTGCCAGCAGTTACTCGCCTAGCGTCACAGATACGCAGTATTTT.

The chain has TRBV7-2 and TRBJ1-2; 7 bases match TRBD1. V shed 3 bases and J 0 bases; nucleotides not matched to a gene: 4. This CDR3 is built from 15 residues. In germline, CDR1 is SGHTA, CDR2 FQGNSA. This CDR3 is CASSFSTGANYGYTF. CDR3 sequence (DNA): TGTGCCAGCAGCTTTTCTACAGGGGCTAACTATGGCTACACCTTC.

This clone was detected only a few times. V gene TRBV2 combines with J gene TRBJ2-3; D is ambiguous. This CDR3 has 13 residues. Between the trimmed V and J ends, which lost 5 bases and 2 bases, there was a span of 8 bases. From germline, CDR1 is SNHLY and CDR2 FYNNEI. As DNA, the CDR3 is TGTGCCAGCAGTTACAGTTACACAGATACGCAGTATTTT. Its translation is CASSYSYTDTQYF.

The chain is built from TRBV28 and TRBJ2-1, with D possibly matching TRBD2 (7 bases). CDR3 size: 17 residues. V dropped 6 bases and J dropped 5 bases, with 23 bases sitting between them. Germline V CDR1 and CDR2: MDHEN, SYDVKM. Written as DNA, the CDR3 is TGTGCCAGCAGGCCGAGGGGGGACTATCCCCCGAACAATGAGCAGTTCTTC. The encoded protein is CASRPRGDYPPNNEQFF.